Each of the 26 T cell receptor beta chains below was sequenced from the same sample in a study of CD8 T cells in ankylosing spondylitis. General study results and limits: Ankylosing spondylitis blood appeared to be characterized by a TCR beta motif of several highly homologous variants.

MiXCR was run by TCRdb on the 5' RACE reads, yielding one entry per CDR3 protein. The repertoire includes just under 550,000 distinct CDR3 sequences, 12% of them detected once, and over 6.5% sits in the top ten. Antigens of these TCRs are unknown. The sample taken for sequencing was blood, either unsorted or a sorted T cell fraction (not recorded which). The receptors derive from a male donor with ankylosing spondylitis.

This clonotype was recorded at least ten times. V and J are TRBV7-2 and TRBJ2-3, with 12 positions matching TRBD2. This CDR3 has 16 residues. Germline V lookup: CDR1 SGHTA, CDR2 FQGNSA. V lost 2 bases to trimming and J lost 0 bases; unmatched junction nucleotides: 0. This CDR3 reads CASSLLAGGSTDTQYF. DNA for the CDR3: TGTGCCAGCAGCTTACTAGCGGGAGGGAGCACAGATACGCAGTATTTT.

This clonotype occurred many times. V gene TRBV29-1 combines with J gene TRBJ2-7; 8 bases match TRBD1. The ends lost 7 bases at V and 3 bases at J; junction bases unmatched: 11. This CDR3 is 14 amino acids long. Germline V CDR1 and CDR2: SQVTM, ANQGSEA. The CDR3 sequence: CSGNPGTGFYEQYV. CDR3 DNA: TGCAGCGGAAATCCCGGGACAGGCTTCTACGAGCAGTACGTC.

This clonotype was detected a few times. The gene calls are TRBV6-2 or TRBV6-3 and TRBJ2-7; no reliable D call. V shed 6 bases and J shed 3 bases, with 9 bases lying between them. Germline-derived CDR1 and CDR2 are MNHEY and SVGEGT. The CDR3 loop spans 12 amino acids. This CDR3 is CASRTDGYEQYF. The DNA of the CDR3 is TGTGCCAGCAGAACGGACGGCTACGAGCAGTACTTC.

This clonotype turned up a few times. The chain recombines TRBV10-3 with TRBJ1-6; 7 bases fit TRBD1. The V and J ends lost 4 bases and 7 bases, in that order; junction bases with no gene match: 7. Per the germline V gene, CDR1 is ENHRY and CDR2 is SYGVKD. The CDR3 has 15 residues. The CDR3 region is CAISAQTGTNSPLHF. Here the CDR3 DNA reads TGTGCCATCAGTGCCCAGACAGGGACAAATTCACCCCTCCACTTT.

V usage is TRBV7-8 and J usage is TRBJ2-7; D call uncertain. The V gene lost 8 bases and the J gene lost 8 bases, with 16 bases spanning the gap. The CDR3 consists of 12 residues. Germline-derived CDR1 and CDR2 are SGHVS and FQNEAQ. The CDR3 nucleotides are TGTGCCAGCGGCCCCGACCTTCGCCAGCAGTACGTC. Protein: CASGPDLRQQYV.

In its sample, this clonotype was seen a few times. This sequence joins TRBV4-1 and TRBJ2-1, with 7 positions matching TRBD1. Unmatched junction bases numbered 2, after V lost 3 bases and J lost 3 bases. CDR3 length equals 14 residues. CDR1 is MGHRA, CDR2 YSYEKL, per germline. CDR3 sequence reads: CASSQTGSYNEQFF. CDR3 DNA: TGCGCCAGCAGCCAGACAGGGAGCTACAATGAGCAGTTCTTC.

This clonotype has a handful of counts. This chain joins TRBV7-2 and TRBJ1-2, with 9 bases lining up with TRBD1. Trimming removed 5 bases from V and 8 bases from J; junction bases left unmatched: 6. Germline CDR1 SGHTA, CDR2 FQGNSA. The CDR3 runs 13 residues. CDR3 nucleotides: TGTGCCAGCAGCGTAGACAGGGGGGGAGGCTACACCTTC. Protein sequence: CASSVDRGGGYTF. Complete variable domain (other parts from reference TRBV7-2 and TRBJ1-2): GAGVSQSPSNKVTEKGKDVELRCDPISGHTALYWYRQSLGQGLEFLIYFQGNSAPDKSGLPSDRFSAERTGGSVSTLTIQRTQQEDSAVYLCASSVDRGGGYTFGSGTRLTVV.

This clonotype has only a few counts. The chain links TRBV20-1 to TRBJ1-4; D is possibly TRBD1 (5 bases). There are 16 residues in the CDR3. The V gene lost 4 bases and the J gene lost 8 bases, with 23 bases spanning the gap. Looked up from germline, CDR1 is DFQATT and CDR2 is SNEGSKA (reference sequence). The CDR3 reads CSATLPHLGVSEKLFF. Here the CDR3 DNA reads TGCAGTGCTACCCTACCCCACTTGGGGGTGAGCGAAAAACTGTTTTTT.

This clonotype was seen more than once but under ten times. The CDR3 bases are TGCGCCAGCAGCTTGGTGGGGACCGGGACTAGCGCCTTCTCCTACAATGAGCAGTTCTTC. Translating it yields CASSLVGTGTSAFSYNEQFF. This chain joins TRBV5-1 and TRBJ2-1; the match to TRBD2 covers 10 bases. This CDR3 comprises 20 residues. Trimming removed 0 bases from V and 0 bases from J; junction bases left unmatched: 12. Germline CDR1 SGHRS, CDR2 YFSETQ.

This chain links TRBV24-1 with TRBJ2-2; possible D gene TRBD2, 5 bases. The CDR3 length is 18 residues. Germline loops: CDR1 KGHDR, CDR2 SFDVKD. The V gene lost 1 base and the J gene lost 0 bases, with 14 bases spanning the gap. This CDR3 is CATSDLSEGASNTGELFF. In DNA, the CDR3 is TGTGCCACCAGTGATTTATCCGAGGGTGCGTCGAACACCGGGGAGCTGTTTTTT.

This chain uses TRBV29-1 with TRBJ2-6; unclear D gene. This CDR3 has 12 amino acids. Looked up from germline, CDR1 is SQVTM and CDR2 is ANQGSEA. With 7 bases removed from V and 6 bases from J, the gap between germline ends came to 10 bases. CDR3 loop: CSGGSLANVLTF. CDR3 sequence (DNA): TGCAGCGGAGGTTCTCTGGCCAACGTCCTGACTTTC. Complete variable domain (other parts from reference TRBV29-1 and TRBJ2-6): SAVISQKPSRDICQRGTSLTIQCQVDSQVTMMFWYRQQPGQSLTLIATANQGSEATYESGFVIDKFPISRPNLTFSTLTVSNMSPEDSSIYLCSGGSLANVLTFGAGSRLTVL.

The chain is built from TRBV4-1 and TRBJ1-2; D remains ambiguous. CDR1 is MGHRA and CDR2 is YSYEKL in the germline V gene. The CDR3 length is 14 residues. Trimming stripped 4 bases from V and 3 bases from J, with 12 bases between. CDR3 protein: CASSRASAYYGYTF. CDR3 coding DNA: TGCGCCAGCAGCCGGGCCTCGGCGTACTATGGCTACACCTTC.

CDR3 coding DNA: TGTGCCAGCAGCCCCAGTACTAGCGGGCGACCCCGGGATGAGCAGTTCTTC. It translates to CASSPSTSGRPRDEQFF. The genes are TRBV2 and TRBJ2-1; 9 positions match TRBD2. V shed 6 bases, J shed 8 bases, and the junction held 17 bases outside the gene matches. Germline lookup yields CDR1 SNHLY and CDR2 FYNNEI. The CDR3 runs to 17 residues.

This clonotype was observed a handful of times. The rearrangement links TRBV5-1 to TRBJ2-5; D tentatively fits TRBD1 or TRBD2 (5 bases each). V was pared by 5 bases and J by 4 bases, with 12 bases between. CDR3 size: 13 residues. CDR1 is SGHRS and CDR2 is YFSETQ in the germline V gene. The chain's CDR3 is CASSNEGSETQYF. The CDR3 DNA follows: TGCGCCAGCAGTAACGAGGGGTCAGAGACCCAGTACTTC.

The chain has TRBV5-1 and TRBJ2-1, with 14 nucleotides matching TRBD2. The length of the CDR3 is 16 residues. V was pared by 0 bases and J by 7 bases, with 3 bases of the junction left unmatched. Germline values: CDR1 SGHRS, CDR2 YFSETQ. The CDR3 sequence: CASSLEGLAGANEQFF. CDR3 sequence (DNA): TGCGCCAGCAGCTTGGAGGGACTAGCGGGAGCAAATGAGCAGTTCTTC.

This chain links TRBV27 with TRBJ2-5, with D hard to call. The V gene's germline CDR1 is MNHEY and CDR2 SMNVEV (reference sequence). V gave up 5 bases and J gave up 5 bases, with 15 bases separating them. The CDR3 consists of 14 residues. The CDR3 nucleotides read TGTGCCAGCAGTCCGCTACCCAGTCGGGAGACCCAGTACTTC. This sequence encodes CASSPLPSRETQYF.

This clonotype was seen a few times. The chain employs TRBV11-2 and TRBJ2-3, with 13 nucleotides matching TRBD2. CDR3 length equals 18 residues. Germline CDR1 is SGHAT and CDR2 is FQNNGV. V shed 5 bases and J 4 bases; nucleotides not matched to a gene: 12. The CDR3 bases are TGTGCCAGCAGCCCCCGGACTAGCGGGAGTCGGGTGTCAGATACGCAGTATTTT. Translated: CASSPRTSGSRVSDTQYF.

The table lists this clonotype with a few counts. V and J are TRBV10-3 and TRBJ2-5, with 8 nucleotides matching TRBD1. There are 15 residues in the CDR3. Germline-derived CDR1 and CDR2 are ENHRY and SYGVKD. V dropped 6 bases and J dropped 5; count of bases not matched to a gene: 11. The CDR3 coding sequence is TGTGCCATCAGCCGAGGACAGGGAGGTTTGGAGACCCAGTACTTC. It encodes CAISRGQGGLETQYF.

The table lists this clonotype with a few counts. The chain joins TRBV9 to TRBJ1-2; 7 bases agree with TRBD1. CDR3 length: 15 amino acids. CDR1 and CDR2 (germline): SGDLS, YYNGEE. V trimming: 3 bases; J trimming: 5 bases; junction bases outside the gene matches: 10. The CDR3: CASSAHGQAEYGYTF. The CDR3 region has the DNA TGTGCCAGCAGCGCACACGGACAGGCCGAATATGGCTACACCTTC.

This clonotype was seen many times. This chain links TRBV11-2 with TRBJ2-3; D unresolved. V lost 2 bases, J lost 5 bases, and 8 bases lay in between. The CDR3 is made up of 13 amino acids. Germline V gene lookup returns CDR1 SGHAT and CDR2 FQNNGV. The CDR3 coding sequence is TGTGCCAGCAGCTTAAACGTTGGAGATACGCAGTATTTT. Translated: CASSLNVGDTQYF. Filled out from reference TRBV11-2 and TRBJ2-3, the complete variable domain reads EAGVAQSPRYKIIEKRQSVAFWCNPISGHATLYWYQQILGQGPKLLIQFQNNGVVDDSQLPKDRFSAERLKGVDSTLKIQPAKLEDSAVYLCASSLNVGDTQYFGPGTRLTVL.

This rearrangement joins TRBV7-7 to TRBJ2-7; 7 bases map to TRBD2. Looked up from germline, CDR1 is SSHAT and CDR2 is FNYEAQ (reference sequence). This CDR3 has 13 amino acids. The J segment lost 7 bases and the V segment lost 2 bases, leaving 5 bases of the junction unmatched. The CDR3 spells CASSLLAAAEQYF. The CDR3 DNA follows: TGTGCCAGCAGCTTACTAGCGGCAGCTGAGCAGTACTTC.

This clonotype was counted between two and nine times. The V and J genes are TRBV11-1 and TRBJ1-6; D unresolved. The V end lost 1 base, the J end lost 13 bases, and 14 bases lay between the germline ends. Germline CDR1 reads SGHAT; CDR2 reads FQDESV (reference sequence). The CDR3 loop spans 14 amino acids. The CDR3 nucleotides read TGTGCCAGCAGCTTAGGCCAAGTCTTAATTCCCCTCCACTTT. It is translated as CASSLGQVLIPLHF.

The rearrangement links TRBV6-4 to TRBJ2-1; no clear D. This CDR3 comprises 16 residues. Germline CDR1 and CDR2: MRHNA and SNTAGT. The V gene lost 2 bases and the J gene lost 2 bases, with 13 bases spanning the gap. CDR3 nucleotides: TGTGCCAGCAGTGACAATGGCGGATCCCCCTACAATGAGCAGTTCTTC. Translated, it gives CASSDNGGSPYNEQFF.

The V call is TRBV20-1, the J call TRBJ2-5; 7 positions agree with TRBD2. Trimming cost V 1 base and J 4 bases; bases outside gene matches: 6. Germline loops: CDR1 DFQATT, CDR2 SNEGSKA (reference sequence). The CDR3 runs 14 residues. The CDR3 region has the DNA TGCAGTGCTAGAGTTGCGGGAGCTTTAGAGACCCAGTACTTC. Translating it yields CSARVAGALETQYF.

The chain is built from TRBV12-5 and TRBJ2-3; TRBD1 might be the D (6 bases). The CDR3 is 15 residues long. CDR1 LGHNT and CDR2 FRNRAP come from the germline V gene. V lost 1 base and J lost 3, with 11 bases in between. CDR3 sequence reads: CASGLGVRGTDTQYF. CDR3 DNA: TGTGCTAGTGGTTTGGGGGTCAGGGGAACAGATACGCAGTATTTT.

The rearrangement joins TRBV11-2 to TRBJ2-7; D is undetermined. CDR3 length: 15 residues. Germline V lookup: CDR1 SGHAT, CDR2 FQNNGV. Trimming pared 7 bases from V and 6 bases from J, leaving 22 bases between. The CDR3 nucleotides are TGTGCCAGCAACCTGTTGGGTCAGGCCTCCGGCGAGCAGTACTTC. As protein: CASNLLGQASGEQYF.